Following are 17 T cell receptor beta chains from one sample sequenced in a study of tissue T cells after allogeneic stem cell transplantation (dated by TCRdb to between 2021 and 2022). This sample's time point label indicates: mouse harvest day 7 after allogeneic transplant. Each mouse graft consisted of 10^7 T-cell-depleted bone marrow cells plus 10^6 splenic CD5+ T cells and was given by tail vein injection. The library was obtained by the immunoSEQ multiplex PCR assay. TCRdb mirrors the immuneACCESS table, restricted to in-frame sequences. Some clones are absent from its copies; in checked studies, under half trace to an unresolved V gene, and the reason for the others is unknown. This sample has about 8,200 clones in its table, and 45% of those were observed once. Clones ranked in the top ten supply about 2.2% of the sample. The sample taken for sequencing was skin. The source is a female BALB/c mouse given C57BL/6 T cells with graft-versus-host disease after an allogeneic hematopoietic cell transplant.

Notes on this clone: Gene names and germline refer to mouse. The covered CDR3 bases are TGTGCCAGCAGTCGCCGGACGCGGGGGTGGGATCAAAACACCTTGTAC. This gives the protein CASSRRTRGWDQNTLY. The full-length CDR3 reads as CASSRRTRGWDQNTLYF. The chain links TRBV26 to TRBJ2-4; D is tentatively TRBD1 or TRBD2 (5 bases each). The read ends 1 residue before the CDR3 terminus; that terminus is restored from the germline J gene. This CDR3 is built from 17 residues. The V end was cut by 4 bases, the J end by 2 bases, with 19 bases between. Per germline, CDR1 KGHPV and CDR2 FQNQEV (reference sequence).

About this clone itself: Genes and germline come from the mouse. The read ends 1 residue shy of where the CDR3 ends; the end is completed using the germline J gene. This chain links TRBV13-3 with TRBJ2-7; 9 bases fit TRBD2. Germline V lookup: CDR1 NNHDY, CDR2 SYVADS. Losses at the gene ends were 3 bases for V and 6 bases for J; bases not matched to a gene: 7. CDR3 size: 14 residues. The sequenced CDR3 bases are TGTGCCAGCAGTGCTTGGGGGGGCGCGGCTGAACAGTAC. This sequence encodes CASSAWGGAAEQY. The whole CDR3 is CASSAWGGAAEQYF.

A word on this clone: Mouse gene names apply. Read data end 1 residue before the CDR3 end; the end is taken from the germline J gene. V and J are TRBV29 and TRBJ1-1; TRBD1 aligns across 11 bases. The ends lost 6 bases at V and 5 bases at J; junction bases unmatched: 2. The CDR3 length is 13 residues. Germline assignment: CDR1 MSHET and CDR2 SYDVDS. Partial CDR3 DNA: TGTGCTAGCAGAGGGACAGGGGGGACAGAAGTCTTC. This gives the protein CASRGTGGTEVF. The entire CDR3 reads CASRGTGGTEVFF.

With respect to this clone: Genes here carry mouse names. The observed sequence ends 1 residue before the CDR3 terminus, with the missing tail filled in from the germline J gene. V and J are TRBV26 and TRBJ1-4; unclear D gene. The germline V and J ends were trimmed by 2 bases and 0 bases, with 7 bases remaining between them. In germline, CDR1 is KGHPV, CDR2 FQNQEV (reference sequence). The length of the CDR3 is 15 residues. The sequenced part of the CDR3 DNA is TGTGCCAGCAGTCTGGCGGGGATTTCCAACGAAAGATTATTT. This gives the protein CASSLAGISNERLF. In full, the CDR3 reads CASSLAGISNERLFF. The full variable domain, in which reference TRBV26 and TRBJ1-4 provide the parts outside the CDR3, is NSKVIQTPRYLVKGQGQKAKMRCIPEKGHPVVFWYQQNKNNEFKFLINFQNQEVLQQIDMTEKRFSAECPSNSPCSLEIQSSEAGDSALYLCASSLAGISNERLFFGHGTKLSVL.

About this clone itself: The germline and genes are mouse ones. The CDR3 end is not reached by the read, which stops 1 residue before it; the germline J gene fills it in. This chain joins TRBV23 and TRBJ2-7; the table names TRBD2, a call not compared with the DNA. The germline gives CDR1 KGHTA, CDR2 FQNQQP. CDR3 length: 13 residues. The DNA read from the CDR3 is TGCTCCAGCAGTCAACTGGGGGCCTATGAACAGTAC. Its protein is CSSSQLGAYEQY. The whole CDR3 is CSSSQLGAYEQYF. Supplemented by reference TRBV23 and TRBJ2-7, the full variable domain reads DAAVTQKPRYLIKMKGQEAEMKCIPEKGHTAVFWYQQKQSKELKFLIYFQNQQPLDQIDMVKERFSAVCPSSSLCSLGIRTCEAEDSALYLCSSSQLGAYEQYFGPGTRLTVL.

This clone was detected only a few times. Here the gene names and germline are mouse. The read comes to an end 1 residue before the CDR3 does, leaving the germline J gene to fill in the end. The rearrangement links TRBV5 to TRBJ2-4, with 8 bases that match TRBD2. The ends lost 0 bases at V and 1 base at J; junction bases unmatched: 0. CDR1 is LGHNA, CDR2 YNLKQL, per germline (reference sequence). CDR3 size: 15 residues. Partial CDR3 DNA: TGTGCCAGCAGCCAAGACTGGGGGGGTCAAAACACCTTGTAC. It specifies CASSQDWGGQNTLY. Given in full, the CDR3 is CASSQDWGGQNTLYF.

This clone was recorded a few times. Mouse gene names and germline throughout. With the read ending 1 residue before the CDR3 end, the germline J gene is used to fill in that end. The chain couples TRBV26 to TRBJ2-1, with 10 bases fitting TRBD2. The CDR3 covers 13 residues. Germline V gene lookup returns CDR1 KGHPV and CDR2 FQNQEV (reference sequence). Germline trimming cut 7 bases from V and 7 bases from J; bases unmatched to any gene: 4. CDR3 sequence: CASTPGLGAEQFF. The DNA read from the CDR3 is TGTGCCAGCACTCCGGGACTGGGGGCTGAGCAGTTC.

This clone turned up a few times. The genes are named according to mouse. This CDR3 is CASSLWQDTQYF. The CDR3 DNA, read in part, is TGTGCCAGCAGTCTGTGGCAAGACACCCAGTAC. The chain combines TRBV26 with TRBJ2-5, with D unclear. The sequenced fragment ends 1 residue before the CDR3 boundary, so the rest is inferred from the germline J gene. The CDR3 extends over 12 amino acids. CDR1 KGHPV and CDR2 FQNQEV come from the germline V gene (reference sequence). V gave up 1 base and J gave up 3 bases, with 2 bases separating them.

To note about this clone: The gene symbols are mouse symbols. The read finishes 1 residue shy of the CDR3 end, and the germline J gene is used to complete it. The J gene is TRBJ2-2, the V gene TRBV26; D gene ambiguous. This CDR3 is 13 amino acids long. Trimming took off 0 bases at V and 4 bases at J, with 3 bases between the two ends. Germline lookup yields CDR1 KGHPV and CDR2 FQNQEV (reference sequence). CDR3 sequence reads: CASSLSSTGQLYF. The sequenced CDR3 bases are TGTGCCAGCAGTCTGTCAAGCACCGGGCAGCTCTAC.

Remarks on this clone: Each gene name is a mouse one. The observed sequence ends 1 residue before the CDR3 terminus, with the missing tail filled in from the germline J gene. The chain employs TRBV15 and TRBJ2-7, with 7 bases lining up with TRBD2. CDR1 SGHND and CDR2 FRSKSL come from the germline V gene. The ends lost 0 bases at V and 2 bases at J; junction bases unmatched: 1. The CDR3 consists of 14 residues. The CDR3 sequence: CASSLAGGTYEQYF. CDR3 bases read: TGTGCCAGCAGTTTAGCTGGGGGGACCTATGAACAGTAC.

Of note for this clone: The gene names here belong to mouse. The CDR3 spells CASSLLWGGDYAEQFF. The sequenced CDR3 bases are TGTGCCAGCTCTCTTCTCTGGGGGGGGGACTATGCTGAGCAGTTC. This sequence joins TRBV12-2 and TRBJ2-1, with 9 nucleotides matching TRBD2. The read halts 1 residue ahead of the CDR3 end, with the missing end drawn from the germline J gene. This CDR3 region has 16 residues. Trimming took 1 base from V and 2 from J; bases not matched to a gene: 5. The germline V gene encodes CDR1 SGHLS and CDR2 HYDKME.

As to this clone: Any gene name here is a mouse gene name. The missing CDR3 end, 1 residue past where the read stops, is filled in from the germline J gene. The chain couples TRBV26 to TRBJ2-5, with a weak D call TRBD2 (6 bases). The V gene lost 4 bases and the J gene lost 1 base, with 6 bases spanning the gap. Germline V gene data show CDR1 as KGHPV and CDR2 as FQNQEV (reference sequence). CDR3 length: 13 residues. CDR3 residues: CASSRDYQDTQYF. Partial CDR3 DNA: TGTGCCAGCAGTCGGGACTACCAAGACACCCAGTAC.

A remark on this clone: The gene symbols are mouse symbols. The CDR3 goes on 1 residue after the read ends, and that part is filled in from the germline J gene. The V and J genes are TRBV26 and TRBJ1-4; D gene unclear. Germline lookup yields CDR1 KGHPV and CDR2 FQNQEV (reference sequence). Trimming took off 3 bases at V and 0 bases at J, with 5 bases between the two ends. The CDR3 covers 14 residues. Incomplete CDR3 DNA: TGTGCCAGCAGTCTTAGACTTTCCAACGAAAGATTATTT. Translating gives CASSLRLSNERLF. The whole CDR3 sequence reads CASSLRLSNERLFF.

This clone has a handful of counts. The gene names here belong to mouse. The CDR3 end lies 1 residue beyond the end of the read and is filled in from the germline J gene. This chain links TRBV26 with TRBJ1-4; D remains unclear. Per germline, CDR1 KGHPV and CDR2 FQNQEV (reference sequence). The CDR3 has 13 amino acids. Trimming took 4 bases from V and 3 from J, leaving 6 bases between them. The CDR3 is CASSPGANERLFF. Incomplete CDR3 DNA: TGTGCCAGCAGTCCGGGAGCCAACGAAAGATTATTT.

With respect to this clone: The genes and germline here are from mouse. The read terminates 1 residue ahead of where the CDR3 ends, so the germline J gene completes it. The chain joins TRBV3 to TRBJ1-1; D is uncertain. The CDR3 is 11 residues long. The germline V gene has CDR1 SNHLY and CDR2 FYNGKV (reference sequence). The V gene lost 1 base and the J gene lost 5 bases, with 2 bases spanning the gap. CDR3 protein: CASSLGTEVFF. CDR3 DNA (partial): TGTGCCAGCAGCTTAGGGACAGAAGTCTTC.

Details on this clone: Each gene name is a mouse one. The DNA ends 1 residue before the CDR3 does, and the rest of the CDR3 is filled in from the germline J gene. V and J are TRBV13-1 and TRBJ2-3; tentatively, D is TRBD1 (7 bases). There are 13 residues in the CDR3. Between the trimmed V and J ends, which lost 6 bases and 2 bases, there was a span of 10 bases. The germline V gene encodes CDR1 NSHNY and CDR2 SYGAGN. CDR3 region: CASTRGDAETLYF. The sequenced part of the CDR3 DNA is TGTGCCAGCACCAGGGGGGATGCAGAAACGCTGTAT.

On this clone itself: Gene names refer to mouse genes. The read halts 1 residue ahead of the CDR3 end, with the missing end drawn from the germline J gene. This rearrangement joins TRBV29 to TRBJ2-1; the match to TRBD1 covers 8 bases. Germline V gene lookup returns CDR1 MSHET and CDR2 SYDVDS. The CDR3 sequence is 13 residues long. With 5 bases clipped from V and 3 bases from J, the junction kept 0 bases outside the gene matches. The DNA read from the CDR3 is TGTGCTAGCAGTCAGGGGGCCTATGCTGAGCAGTTC. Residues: CASSQGAYAEQF. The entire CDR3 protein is CASSQGAYAEQFF.